This entry features one TCR beta chain sequence. This record belongs to a study of T cell changes during pregnancy in multiple sclerosis. Germline V gene sequence: CDR1 MNHEY, CDR2 SMNVEV (reference sequence). Trimming took 8 bases from V and 2 from J, leaving 31 bases between them. CDR3 length: 19 amino acids. The table came from immunoSEQ multiplex PCR; TCRdb's copy has only in-frame clones and leaves some out. The sample lists tens of thousands of clones; 90% to 95% were seen once. The chain combines TRBV27 with TRBJ2-7; D unclear. The starting material was CD4+ T cells from peripheral blood mononuclear cells, obtained in the third trimester of pregnancy. The source of this sequence is a female donor in good health, enrolled as a control in a pregnancy study. The CDR3 sequence is CASLMGFSAPPELTYEQYF. In DNA form, the CDR3 reads TGTGCCAGCTTGATGGGCTTTAGTGCGCCACCGGAATTGACCTACGAGCAGTACTTC.